This T cell receptor beta chain was recorded in a study of T cells expressing NK-cell markers. Study overall: It was sorted CD3+CD56-NKG2C+, CD3+CD56+NKG2C- and CD3+CD56+NKG2C+ T cells that provided the TCR beta repertoires.

As for this clonotype: Its antigen remains unidentified.

5'RACE template switching with UMIs generated TCR beta cDNA. TCRdb re-called the 5' RACE reads, yielding one record per CDR3 amino acid sequence without DNA. The table lists roughly 420,000 distinct CDR3 sequences. CDR3 length equals 15 residues. The germline V gene encodes CDR1 MNHNS and CDR2 SASEGT. Study-wide points: The same clonotypes also predominated in the CD3+CD56-NKG2C+ fraction of several donors. About 1.0-7.0% of CD8+ T cells in about six donors belonged to dominant NKG2C+ clonotypes.

The genes are TRBV6-1 and TRBJ2-6. The receptor's source is a woman aged 18 to 75 in good health. The sequencing input was blood T cells: a sorted CD56 or NKG2C T cell subset, CD4+ or CD8+ T cells, or bulk PBMC T cells (not recorded which). CDR3 in amino acids: CASRAEGSGANVLTF.